The source of this TCR beta chain is a study of T cell responses to AZD1222 COVID-19 vaccine. Repertoires were generated with immunoSEQ multiplex PCR, while TCRdb's copy carries only in-frame clones and drops some. This table has around 130,000 clones, 80% to 90% appearing once. This CDR3 has 15 residues. CDR1 MRHNA and CDR2 SNTAGT come from the germline V gene. V lost 6 bases and J lost 7; bases outside the gene matches: 12. The sequence was collected from an adult who received the AZD1222 COVID-19 vaccine. The sequenced sample was peripheral blood, obtained 28 days after the second AZD1222 dose. The V call is TRBV6-4, the J call TRBJ2-1; 7 bases agree with TRBD2. In DNA form, the CDR3 reads TGTGCCAGCAGCCTGTCCGGGACTAAGGGGAATGAGCAGTTCTTC. It yields the protein CASSLSGTKGNEQFF.